One and the same sample provided the 8 T cell receptor beta chains below, sequenced in a study of cytomegalovirus exposure and HLA in healthy donors. Generated by immunoSEQ multiplex PCR, the TCRdb table keeps only in-frame clones and is missing some. The sample has about 350,000 clones; about 90% are singletons. Sample: PBMCs. The receptor set was obtained from a woman aged 25 to 39 in good health and CMV-seropositive.

The chain recombines TRBV29-1 with TRBJ1-6; D call uncertain. Germline V lookup: CDR1 SQVTM, CDR2 ANQGSEA. There are 14 residues in the CDR3. The V gene lost 6 bases and the J gene lost 10 bases, with 19 bases spanning the gap. The CDR3 spells CSVSFTGLDSPLHF. CDR3 sequence (DNA): TGCAGCGTGAGCTTTACGGGTTTGGACTCACCCCTCCACTTT. The full variable domain, in which reference TRBV29-1 and TRBJ1-6 provide the parts outside the CDR3, is SAVISQKPSRDICQRGTSLTIQCQVDSQVTMMFWYRQQPGQSLTLIATANQGSEATYESGFVIDKFPISRPNLTFSTLTVSNMSPEDSSIYLCSVSFTGLDSPLHFGNGTRLTVT.

The J gene is TRBJ2-7, the V gene TRBV7-3; 8 nucleotides align to TRBD1. CDR3 length equals 14 residues. The V gene's germline CDR1 is SGHTA and CDR2 FQGTGA. Trimming removed 2 bases from V and 3 bases from J; junction bases left unmatched: 3. CDR3 region: CASSLDRGNYEQYF. The CDR3 DNA is TGTGCCAGCAGCTTAGACAGGGGAAACTACGAGCAGTACTTC.

The chain has TRBV9 and TRBJ1-1; D is ambiguous. V shed 3 bases and J shed 0 bases, with 12 bases lying between them. The CDR3 has 15 amino acids. Germline assignment: CDR1 SGDLS and CDR2 YYNGEE. DNA of the CDR3: TGTGCCAGCAGCGAAGAAGACACTTTGAACACTGAAGCTTTCTTT. Its translation is CASSEEDTLNTEAFF.

This chain joins TRBV4-2 and TRBJ2-1; TRBD2 aligns across 8 bases. CDR1 is LGHNA, CDR2 YNFKEQ, per germline. The CDR3 is 16 amino acids. The V gene end was trimmed by 4 bases and the J gene end by 2 bases; junction bases not matched to a gene: 7. The CDR3 reads CASSRDPSGPYNEQFF. The DNA for the CDR3 is TGTGCCAGCAGCCGCGATCCTAGCGGGCCCTACAATGAGCAGTTCTTC.

Points on this clone: The DNA is omitted, as the CDR3 cannot be located on it reliably, and the CDR3 follows TCRdb's listing. This sequence joins TRBV7-9 and TRBJ2-1; the listed D gene, TRBD1, was not tested against the DNA. The CDR3 contains 15 residues when both ends are counted. Looked up from germline, CDR1 is SEHNR and CDR2 is FQNEAQ (reference sequence). CDR3 in amino acids: CASSSSGQSYNEQFF.

This chain connects TRBV6-5 to TRBJ2-1; TRBD1 agrees at 9 bases. J gave up 9 bases and V 2 bases, and 8 bases lay outside the gene matches. CDR1 and CDR2 (germline): MNHEY, SVGAGI. CDR3 size: 15 residues. CDR3 sequence reads: CASSYPRTGVREQFF. In nucleotides, the CDR3 is TGTGCCAGCAGTTACCCCCGGACAGGGGTACGTGAGCAGTTCTTC.

J is TRBJ1-2 and V is TRBV14; 9 bases match TRBD1. J was trimmed by 4 bases and V by 4 bases; bases with no gene match: 16. The CDR3 length is 18 residues. Germline V CDR1 and CDR2: SGHDN, FVKESK. Written as DNA, the CDR3 is TGTGCCAGCAGCCCCTTAAACACGGACAGGGGAAGAGTCTATGGCTACACCTTC. It encodes CASSPLNTDRGRVYGYTF.

The CDR3 bases are TGTGCCAGCAGTACCAGGACACCCCCAATCCAGTACTTC. Translated: CASSTRTPPIQYF. The chain combines TRBV6-6 with TRBJ2-5; tentative D call: TRBD1 (5 bases). The CDR3 runs to 13 residues. Germline loops: CDR1 MNHNY, CDR2 SVGAGI (reference sequence). Trimming took 5 bases from V and 10 from J, leaving 17 bases between them.